Listed below are T cell receptor beta chains from one sample, sequenced in a study of blood T cell repertoires in COVID-19. Measured with immunoSEQ multiplex PCR; TCRdb has only the in-frame clones, and not every one. The table records about 57,000 clones, almost 85% of them present only once. The sequencing input was peripheral blood. All receptors come from a woman at least 80 years old with acute or convalescent COVID-19. Both conserved end residues are part of each CDR3. The order of the fields is CDR3 DNA, CDR3 protein, V gene, D gene, clone size, J gene. A D gene is named only where the DNA matches it firmly. Rows give clone size only sometimes, using once, few, many, or a class for an expanded clone.

cdr3_nt: TGCGCCAGCAGCTCCCGGGACAGGGGCTACGAGCAGTACTTC; cdr3_aa: CASSSRDRGYEQYF; v_call: TRBV5-1; d_call: TRBD1; clone_size: NA; j_call: TRBJ2-7
cdr3_nt: TGTGCCAGCAGCCAAGCACGGGGGGGGACCCAGTACTTC; cdr3_aa: CASSQARGGTQYF; v_call: TRBV3-1/TRBV3-2; d_call: TRBD2; clone_size: NA; j_call: TRBJ2-5
cdr3_nt: TGCAGCGTCTTGGGGACAGCCGGCGAGCAGTACTTC; cdr3_aa: CSVLGTAGEQYF; v_call: TRBV29-1; d_call: TRBD1; clone_size: NA; j_call: TRBJ2-7
cdr3_nt: TGTGCCAGCAGTTACCCCGGGCCAGGGACCAAAAACATTCAGTACTTC; cdr3_aa: CASSYPGPGTKNIQYF; v_call: TRBV6-2/TRBV6-3; d_call: NA; clone_size: once; j_call: TRBJ2-4
cdr3_nt: TGTGCCAGCAGCTTAGCCATGAGCTCTGGGGCCAACGTCCTGACTTTC; cdr3_aa: CASSLAMSSGANVLTF; v_call: TRBV7-6; d_call: NA; clone_size: NA; j_call: TRBJ2-6
cdr3_nt: TGCGCCAGCAGCTTGGACGGCAGGAAGAGCTCCTACAATGAGCAGTTCTTC; cdr3_aa: CASSLDGRKSSYNEQFF; v_call: TRBV5-1; d_call: NA; clone_size: NA; j_call: TRBJ2-1
cdr3_nt: TGTGCCAGCTCACCCGGACAGGGTCCCACCGGGGAGCTGTTTTTT; cdr3_aa: CASSPGQGPTGELFF; v_call: TRBV18; d_call: TRBD1; clone_size: NA; j_call: TRBJ2-2
cdr3_nt: TGTGCCACCAGCAGAACTAGTGGAGGGATTTCCTACAATGAGCAGTTCTTC; cdr3_aa: CATSRTSGGISYNEQFF; v_call: TRBV15; d_call: NA; clone_size: NA; j_call: TRBJ2-1
cdr3_nt: TGTGCCACTTCAGGGGGCGCCTACAATGAGCAGTTCTTC; cdr3_aa: CATSGGAYNEQFF; v_call: TRBV6-5; d_call: TRBD1; clone_size: once; j_call: TRBJ2-1
cdr3_nt: TGTGCCAGCACCCCGGGGGGCTCCTACGAGCAGTACTTC; cdr3_aa: CASTPGGSYEQYF; v_call: TRBV7-6; d_call: TRBD2; clone_size: NA; j_call: TRBJ2-7
cdr3_nt: TGTGCCAGCAAAACAGGGGGTTTTCAGCCCCAGCATTTT; cdr3_aa: CASKTGGFQPQHF; v_call: TRBV28; d_call: TRBD1; clone_size: NA; j_call: TRBJ1-5
cdr3_nt: TGTGCCAGCTCAATGCAGACTAGCGGTTTAAATGAGCAGTTCTTC; cdr3_aa: CASSMQTSGLNEQFF; v_call: TRBV18; d_call: TRBD2; clone_size: NA; j_call: TRBJ2-1
cdr3_nt: TGTGCCAGTGGCGCCGGGACAGGGAACTATGGCTACACCTTC; cdr3_aa: CASGAGTGNYGYTF; v_call: TRBV19; d_call: TRBD1; clone_size: NA; j_call: TRBJ1-2
cdr3_nt: TGCGCCAGCAGCTTGGGACAGGGAAACACCATATATTTT; cdr3_aa: CASSLGQGNTIYF; v_call: TRBV5-1; d_call: NA; clone_size: NA; j_call: TRBJ1-3
cdr3_nt: TGTGCCAGCAGCTTAGGACAGGGTAGGAGGGAGACCCAGTACTTC; cdr3_aa: CASSLGQGRRETQYF; v_call: TRBV7-7; d_call: TRBD1; clone_size: NA; j_call: TRBJ2-5
cdr3_nt: TGTGCCAGCAGTCCCGAACGGGGGGTTAACACTGAAGCTTTCTTT; cdr3_aa: CASSPERGVNTEAFF; v_call: TRBV6-5; d_call: NA; clone_size: few; j_call: TRBJ1-1
cdr3_nt: TGTGCCAGCAGCTTTCAGCGGGGGGGCGCCTACAATGAGCAGTTCTTC; cdr3_aa: CASSFQRGGAYNEQFF; v_call: TRBV16; d_call: TRBD2; clone_size: NA; j_call: TRBJ2-1
cdr3_nt: TGTGCCAGTAGTATAGGGGGCAGGTTGAACACTGAAGCTTTCTTT; cdr3_aa: CASSIGGRLNTEAFF; v_call: TRBV19; d_call: NA; clone_size: NA; j_call: TRBJ1-1
cdr3_nt: TGTGCCAGCAGAACAGGGGGCCCCCACACTGAAGCTTTCTTT; cdr3_aa: CASRTGGPHTEAFF; v_call: TRBV6-5; d_call: TRBD1; clone_size: NA; j_call: TRBJ1-1
cdr3_nt: TGTGCCAGCAGCTCTACGCCTGAAGGAAACACCATATATTTT; cdr3_aa: CASSSTPEGNTIYF; v_call: TRBV7-3; d_call: NA; clone_size: NA; j_call: TRBJ1-3
cdr3_nt: TGCGCCAGCAGCTTGGATAGCGGAAAGACAGATACGCAGTATTTT; cdr3_aa: CASSLDSGKTDTQYF; v_call: TRBV5-1; d_call: NA; clone_size: NA; j_call: TRBJ2-3
cdr3_nt: TGCGCCAGCAGCTTTACTTTCATGAACACTGAAGCTTTCTTT; cdr3_aa: CASSFTFMNTEAFF; v_call: TRBV5-1; d_call: NA; clone_size: NA; j_call: TRBJ1-1
cdr3_nt: TGTGCCAGCAGCTTAAGCTACAGCTACGAGCAGTACTTC; cdr3_aa: CASSLSYSYEQYF; v_call: TRBV7-9; d_call: NA; clone_size: NA; j_call: TRBJ2-7
cdr3_nt: TGTGCCAGCAGCAGGGACGGGAGGGACGGAAAAGAGACCCAGTACTTC; cdr3_aa: CASSRDGRDGKETQYF; v_call: TRBV6-2/TRBV6-3; d_call: TRBD2; clone_size: NA; j_call: TRBJ2-5
cdr3_nt: TGTGCCAGCAGCCGCCTGGGACAGCCTACCTACGAGCAGTACTTC; cdr3_aa: CASSRLGQPTYEQYF; v_call: TRBV3-1/TRBV3-2; d_call: TRBD1; clone_size: NA; j_call: TRBJ2-7
cdr3_nt: TGTGCCCGCAGCACAACAGGGCTGAACACTGAAGCTTTCTTT; cdr3_aa: CARSTTGLNTEAFF; v_call: TRBV30; d_call: NA; clone_size: NA; j_call: TRBJ1-1
cdr3_nt: TGTGCCAGCAGTTACACAGGCAATTCTAACTATGGCTACACCTTC; cdr3_aa: CASSYTGNSNYGYTF; v_call: TRBV6-5; d_call: NA; clone_size: NA; j_call: TRBJ1-2
cdr3_nt: TGTGCCAGCAGGACAGAGGACCAGCCCCAGCATTTT; cdr3_aa: CASRTEDQPQHF; v_call: TRBV6-5; d_call: NA; clone_size: NA; j_call: TRBJ1-5
cdr3_nt: TGTGCCAGCAGTATGACTACAGGGGGTCGCGGAAACACCATATATTTT; cdr3_aa: CASSMTTGGRGNTIYF; v_call: TRBV28; d_call: TRBD1; clone_size: once; j_call: TRBJ1-3
cdr3_nt: TGCGCCAGCGGTCCGGGGTTGCTAGCGGGGGGAATCACAGATACGCAGTATTTT; cdr3_aa: CASGPGLLAGGITDTQYF; v_call: TRBV5-1; d_call: TRBD2; clone_size: NA; j_call: TRBJ2-3
cdr3_nt: TGCGCCAGCAGCCCCGGACAGGGGTACACCATATATTTT; cdr3_aa: CASSPGQGYTIYF; v_call: TRBV5-1; d_call: TRBD1; clone_size: NA; j_call: TRBJ1-3
cdr3_nt: TGTGCCAGCAGCCTTTGGGGGGGGACTGAAGCTTTCTTT; cdr3_aa: CASSLWGGTEAFF; v_call: TRBV14; d_call: NA; clone_size: NA; j_call: TRBJ1-1
cdr3_nt: TGCGCCAGCAGTGACTCCGGACTAGCGGAGCGGAACACCGGGGAGCTGTTTTTT; cdr3_aa: CASSDSGLAERNTGELFF; v_call: TRBV10-1; d_call: TRBD2; clone_size: NA; j_call: TRBJ2-2
cdr3_nt: TGTGCCATCAGTGAGTCAGCCGTTACTAGAATGGAGACCCAGTACTTC; cdr3_aa: CAISESAVTRMETQYF; v_call: TRBV10-3; d_call: NA; clone_size: NA; j_call: TRBJ2-5
cdr3_nt: TGTGCCAACTCACTGGGGACAGGGCTAAACGAAAAACTGTTTTTT; cdr3_aa: CANSLGTGLNEKLFF; v_call: TRBV18; d_call: TRBD1; clone_size: NA; j_call: TRBJ1-4
cdr3_nt: TGTGCCAGCAGGCGAGATCAGCCCCAGCATTTT; cdr3_aa: CASRRDQPQHF; v_call: TRBV2; d_call: NA; clone_size: NA; j_call: TRBJ1-5
cdr3_nt: TGTGCCAGCAGCCAACCTACTGGGGGGACTGAAGCTTTCTTT; cdr3_aa: CASSQPTGGTEAFF; v_call: TRBV3-1/TRBV3-2; d_call: NA; clone_size: NA; j_call: TRBJ1-1